The 18 T cell receptor beta chains below all came from one sample that was sequenced in a study of shared clonotypes between healthy human individuals. Profiling relied on immunoSEQ multiplex PCR, and the TCRdb table lists in-frame clones only, not all of them. Of over a million clones in the sample, under 80% are singletons; the top ten hold roughly 1.5%. The sample consisted of memory CD4+ T cells sorted from blood. Noted subset: CD45RA-negative fraction. These receptors came from a man between 18 and 29 years old in good health.

The chain is built from TRBV4-1 and TRBJ2-1, with D perhaps being TRBD1 or TRBD2 (6 bases each). The CDR3 totals 12 residues. The germline CDR1 and CDR2 sequences are MGHRA and YSYEKL. Trimming removed 5 bases at V and 9 bases at J, with 11 bases between. CDR3 loop: CASSIKGGEQFF. In DNA form, the CDR3 reads TGCGCCAGCAGCATTAAGGGGGGTGAGCAGTTCTTC.

V is TRBV4-2 and J is TRBJ2-7; 9 bases match TRBD2. V lost 0 bases to trimming and J lost 9 bases; unmatched junction nucleotides: 6. The CDR3 runs 14 residues. Germline CDR1 LGHNA, CDR2 YNFKEQ. DNA of the CDR3: TGTGCCAGCAGCCAAGATGGCGGGGGGGCGCGGCAGTACTTC. Translating it yields CASSQDGGGARQYF.

The V call is TRBV27, the J call TRBJ1-5; a possible D gene is TRBD1 (5 bases). Germline CDR1 reads MNHEY; CDR2 reads SMNVEV (reference sequence). CDR3 length: 14 residues. Trimming pared 6 bases from V and 4 bases from J, leaving 13 bases between. The CDR3 DNA is TGTGCCAGCAGCTCGGGACGGACTAATCAGCCCCAGCATTTT. The encoded protein is CASSSGRTNQPQHF.

This chain connects TRBV28 to TRBJ2-3; D gene uncertain. This CDR3 spans 15 amino acids. The V end was cut by 7 bases, the J end by 2 bases, with 16 bases between. Germline values: CDR1 MDHEN, CDR2 SYDVKM. This chain's CDR3 is CASTLTGPTTDTQYF. CDR3 bases: TGTGCCAGCACCCTGACCGGGCCCACCACAGATACGCAGTATTTT.

The chain joins TRBV7-2 to TRBJ1-6, with D possibly TRBD1 on 5 matching bases. The CDR3 extends over 15 amino acids. The V gene's germline CDR1 is SGHTA and CDR2 FQGNSA. Trimming removed 1 base at V and 7 bases at J, with 11 bases between. The CDR3 region has the DNA TGTGCCAGCAGCTTAGGTTCTCCAGGGAATTCACCCCTCCACTTT. Its translation: CASSLGSPGNSPLHF.

The chain couples TRBV11-1 to TRBJ2-7; D may match TRBD1 or TRBD2 (5 bases each). CDR1 is SGHAT and CDR2 is FQDESV in the germline V gene (reference sequence). The V end lost 2 bases, the J end lost 3 bases, and 14 bases lay between the germline ends. The CDR3 runs 15 residues. The CDR3 sequence: CASSLKGTANYEQYF. CDR3 nucleotide sequence: TGTGCCAGCAGCTTAAAAGGGACCGCAAACTACGAGCAGTACTTC. The complete variable domain, with remaining parts taken from reference TRBV11-1 and TRBJ2-7, reads EAEVAQSPRYKITEKSQAVAFWCDPISGHATLYWYRQILGQGPELLVQFQDESVVDDSQLPKDRFSAERLKGVDSTLKIQPAELGDSAMYLCASSLKGTANYEQYFGPGTRLTVT.

This sequence joins TRBV6-6 and TRBJ1-1; 7 bases align to TRBD1. The CDR3 loop spans 13 amino acids. Germline values: CDR1 MNHNY, CDR2 SVGAGI (reference sequence). V lost 7 bases, J lost 5 bases, and 7 bases stayed unmatched. CDR3 in DNA: TGTGCCAGCATAACAGGGGCATTGACTGAAGCTTTCTTT. Encoded protein: CASITGALTEAFF.

This chain uses TRBV6-1 with TRBJ1-1; perhaps TRBD1 as D (5 bases). The V and J ends lost 6 bases and 7 bases respectively, with 18 bases between them. Germline CDR1 is MNHNS and CDR2 is SASEGT. This CDR3 contains 14 residues. The CDR3 DNA sequence: TGTGCCAGCAGCGCTAGGGGCCCGATCTATGAAGCTTTCTTT. Protein product: CASSARGPIYEAFF.

The chain recombines TRBV5-6 with TRBJ2-5, with TRBD2 identical over 10 bases. From germline, CDR1 is SGHDT and CDR2 YYEEEE. Germline trimming cut 2 bases from V and 5 bases from J; bases unmatched to any gene: 9. The CDR3 runs 16 residues. CDR3 amino acids: CASSLELAGGRETQYF. The CDR3 nucleotides read TGTGCCAGCAGCTTAGAATTAGCGGGAGGTCGGGAGACCCAGTACTTC.

The chain joins TRBV15 to TRBJ2-4, with 14 bases matching TRBD2. The CDR3 has 21 amino acids. J lost 3 bases, V lost 0 bases, and 13 bases had no gene match. Germline assignment: CDR1 LNHNV and CDR2 YYDKDF (reference sequence). The DNA of the CDR3 is TGTGCCACCAGCAGAGATGAGGGACTAGCGGGGGTTATTACCGGCAAAAACATTCAGTACTTC. Protein product: CATSRDEGLAGVITGKNIQYF.

The chain recombines TRBV10-3 with TRBJ1-2; 8 nucleotides match TRBD1. CDR1 ENHRY and CDR2 SYGVKD come from the germline V gene. The ends lost 4 bases at V and 8 bases at J; junction bases unmatched: 6. The CDR3 is made up of 13 amino acids. CDR3 nucleotides: TGTGCCATCAGTGGCGACAGGGGCTGGGGCTACACCTTC. This translates into CAISGDRGWGYTF.

The chain employs TRBV11-3 and TRBJ2-3; TRBD2 matches at 14 bases. Germline lookup yields CDR1 SGHNT and CDR2 YENEEA. The CDR3 length is 18 residues. Trimming cost V 5 bases and J 2 bases; bases outside gene matches: 9. This CDR3 is CASSRGLAGGIATDTQYF. CDR3 bases: TGTGCCAGCAGCCGAGGACTAGCGGGAGGAATTGCCACAGATACGCAGTATTTT.

CDR3 in amino acids: CASSFLGAGTTQETQYF. DNA of the CDR3: TGTGCCAGCAGCTTCTTGGGGGCTGGGACTACTCAAGAGACCCAGTACTTC. J is TRBJ2-5 and V is TRBV5-4; tentative D call: TRBD2 (7 bases). The V end lost 2 bases, the J end lost 2 bases, and 19 bases lay between the germline ends. CDR3 length equals 17 residues. CDR1 and CDR2 from the germline V gene are SGHNT and YYREEE (reference sequence).

V usage is TRBV10-3 and J usage is TRBJ2-2; D not resolved. Trimming took 3 bases from V and 2 from J, leaving 10 bases between them. This CDR3 comprises 15 residues. The germline CDR1 and CDR2 sequences are ENHRY and SYGVKD. CDR3 DNA sequence: TGTGCCATCAGTGACGGTGGCCGAAACACCGGGGAGCTGTTTTTT. Translating it yields CAISDGGRNTGELFF.

The genes are TRBV27 and TRBJ2-3; no clear D. CDR3 length: 12 amino acids. V lost 3 bases and J lost 6, with 7 bases in between. The germline V gene has CDR1 MNHEY and CDR2 SMNVEV (reference sequence). This CDR3 reads CASSFSSDTQYF. In DNA, the CDR3 is TGTGCCAGCAGTTTCAGTAGCGATACGCAGTATTTT.

This clone has a handful of counts. The CDR3 reads CASSLAPPSQGESPLHF. In DNA, the CDR3 is TGTGCCAGCAGCCTTGCGCCCCCGTCCCAGGGGGAATCACCCCTCCACTTT. The chain links TRBV14 to TRBJ1-6, with 7 bases lining up with TRBD1. From germline, CDR1 is SGHDN and CDR2 FVKESK. This CDR3 has 17 residues. V shed 4 bases and J 10 bases; nucleotides not matched to a gene: 16.

In this sample, this clone turned up once. This chain joins TRBV27 and TRBJ2-1, with 11 nucleotides matching TRBD2. The germline V gene encodes CDR1 MNHEY and CDR2 SMNVEV (reference sequence). The trim removed 5 bases at V and 2 bases at J, leaving 8 bases unmatched. The CDR3 has 17 residues. The CDR3 DNA reads TGTGCCAGCAGTGAACCGGGACTAGCGGCGACCTACAATGAGCAGTTCTTC. Its protein is CASSEPGLAATYNEQFF.

The CDR3 DNA is TGTGCTAGTGGTCCCGGACTACTCAATGAGCAGTTCTTC. Its protein product is CASGPGLLNEQFF. The chain has TRBV12-5 and TRBJ2-1; tentative D call: TRBD2 (6 bases). In germline, CDR1 is LGHNT, CDR2 FRNRAP. The CDR3 consists of 13 residues. V lost 5 bases and J lost 6, with 11 bases in between. The full variable domain, its missing parts supplied by reference TRBV12-5 and TRBJ2-1, is DARVTQTPRHKVTEMGQEVTMRCQPILGHNTVFWYRQTMMQGLELLAYFRNRAPLDDSGMPKDRFSAEMPDATLATLKIQPSEPRDSAVYFCASGPGLLNEQFFGPGTRLTVL.